These 28 T cell receptor beta chains originate from one sample sequenced in a study of blood T cell repertoires in COVID-19. The method was immunoSEQ multiplex PCR; TCRdb's version includes in-frame clones alone and lacks a portion of them. The sample contains over 130,000 clones, over 80% of which appear only once. The sample comprised peripheral blood. All receptors derive from a man aged 25-40 years with COVID-19, enrolled during active disease.

This chain joins TRBV19 and TRBJ2-5, with D perhaps matching TRBD1 (6 bases). CDR3 length: 14 amino acids. Germline CDR1 reads LNHDA; CDR2 reads SQIVND (reference sequence). V was pared by 5 bases and J by 2 bases, with 12 bases between. The CDR3: CASSPKRGQETQYF. DNA for the CDR3: TGTGCCAGTAGTCCGAAAAGGGGGCAAGAGACCCAGTACTTC.

This rearrangement joins TRBV5-1 to TRBJ2-7; D perhaps matches TRBD2 (6 bases). This CDR3 is 16 amino acids long. CDR1 and CDR2 (germline): SGHRS, YFSETQ. V lost 0 bases and J lost 0, with 13 bases in between. DNA for the CDR3: TGCGCCAGCAGCTTGGCTGGGGCGGGAAGCTCCTACGAGCAGTACTTC. As protein: CASSLAGAGSSYEQYF.

The sample holds a few counts of this clone. This chain links TRBV6-1 with TRBJ2-1; 8 bases are shared with TRBD2. Germline values: CDR1 MNHNS, CDR2 SASEGT. The length of the CDR3 is 16 residues. V was pared by 4 bases and J by 2 bases, with 7 bases of the junction left unmatched. CDR3 bases: TGTGCCAGCAGTGGCTTAGCGGGATCTCCCTACAATGAGCAGTTCTTC. As protein: CASSGLAGSPYNEQFF.

V is TRBV20-1 and J is TRBJ1-1, with D tentatively TRBD1 (5 bases). This CDR3 is 14 amino acids long. Germline lookup yields CDR1 DFQATT and CDR2 SNEGSKA (reference sequence). The V end was cut by 3 bases, the J end by 0 bases, with 11 bases between. CDR3 protein: CSASTGTVNTEAFF. Here the CDR3 DNA reads TGCAGTGCTAGTACCGGGACTGTGAACACTGAAGCTTTCTTT.

This chain connects TRBV6-4 to TRBJ2-3; TRBD2 aligns across 8 bases. Germline assignment: CDR1 MRHNA and CDR2 SNTAGT. This CDR3 comprises 16 residues. V was pared by 6 bases and J by 1 base, with 9 bases of the junction left unmatched. CDR3 DNA: TGTGCCAGCAGCCCCGATAGCGGGACGGGCACAGATACGCAGTATTTT. This codes for CASSPDSGTGTDTQYF.

The V call is TRBV28, the J call TRBJ2-7; TRBD1 aligns across 8 bases. Germline V gene lookup returns CDR1 MDHEN and CDR2 SYDVKM. The CDR3 contains 14 residues. J was trimmed by 1 base and V by 10 bases; bases with no gene match: 9. The CDR3, as DNA: TGTGCCACCACCCGGGACAGGCCGTCCTACGAGCAGTACTTC. Translating gives CATTRDRPSYEQYF.

This chain links TRBV5-6 with TRBJ1-1; weak D call: TRBD1 (6 bases). Germline assignment: CDR1 SGHDT and CDR2 YYEEEE. V gave up 7 bases and J gave up 1 base, with 20 bases separating them. The CDR3 has 16 amino acids. The CDR3 region is CASEVVGRTENTEAFF. The CDR3, as DNA: TGTGCCAGCGAAGTCGTCGGGAGGACAGAGAACACTGAAGCTTTCTTT.

The chain has TRBV2 and TRBJ2-7; D possibly corresponds to TRBD1 (6 bases). Trimming cost V 5 bases and J 3 bases, with 11 bases left between them. CDR3 size: 13 residues. The germline CDR1 and CDR2 sequences are SNHLY and FYNNEI. CDR3: CASSTGQLYEQYF. The CDR3, as DNA: TGTGCCAGCAGTACCGGACAGCTCTACGAGCAGTACTTC.

V gene TRBV18 combines with J gene TRBJ2-1; a weak D match, TRBD1 (5 bases). The CDR3 covers 17 residues. Trimming cost V 0 bases and J 0 bases, with 12 bases left between them. CDR1 and CDR2 from the germline V gene are KGHSH and LQKENI. CDR3 nucleotides: TGTGCCAGCTCACCACCGGGTCAGGGAAACTCCTACAATGAGCAGTTCTTC. Translation gives CASSPPGQGNSYNEQFF. Full variable domain (rest looked up from reference TRBV18 and TRBJ2-1): NAGVMQNPRHLVRRRGQEARLRCSPMKGHSHVYWYRQLPEEGLKFMVYLQKENIIDESGMPKERFSAEFPKEGPSILRIQQVVRGDSAAYFCASSPPGQGNSYNEQFFGPGTRLTVL.

This clone occurred once. This chain links TRBV28 with TRBJ2-3; 10 nucleotides match TRBD2. Trimming at V came to 4 bases and at J to 4 bases, leaving 11 bases not matched to a gene. The CDR3 length is 17 residues. CDR1 MDHEN and CDR2 SYDVKM come from the germline V gene. In DNA, the CDR3 is TGTGCCAGCAGTTCCTTAGCGGGAGGCCGGCGGTCAGATACGCAGTATTTT. Protein: CASSSLAGGRRSDTQYF.

This sequence joins TRBV10-1 and TRBJ2-1, with 11 bases identical to TRBD2. V lost 3 bases and J lost 4; bases outside the gene matches: 5. Germline V gives CDR1 WNHNN, CDR2 SYGVQD (reference sequence). This CDR3 contains 16 residues. The CDR3 spells CASSEAGTSGYNEQFF. The CDR3 bases are TGCGCCAGCAGTGAAGCCGGGACTAGCGGTTACAATGAGCAGTTCTTC.

The chain carries TRBV7-9 and TRBJ2-4; a possible D gene is TRBD1 (6 bases). CDR3 size: 15 residues. V was clipped by 1 base and J by 2 bases, with 9 bases between them. CDR1 is SEHNR and CDR2 is FQNEAQ in the germline V gene (reference sequence). The CDR3: CASSLEGVTKNIQYF. In DNA, the CDR3 is TGTGCCAGCAGCTTAGAGGGGGTAACCAAAAACATTCAGTACTTC.

The chain couples TRBV12-3 or TRBV12-4 to TRBJ2-2; unclear D gene. The CDR3 is 13 residues long. Deletions cut 6 bases from V and 7 bases from J, with 12 bases between. CDR3 sequence reads: CASSRYRDGELFF. CDR3 bases: TGTGCCAGCAGCAGGTACAGAGACGGGGAGCTGTTTTTT.

The J gene is TRBJ2-5, the V gene TRBV19, with D perhaps TRBD2 (5 bases). Germline V CDR1 and CDR2: LNHDA, SQIVND (reference sequence). The CDR3 runs 13 residues. V shed 3 bases and J shed 4 bases, with 9 bases lying between them. The CDR3 DNA is TGTGCCAGTAGTATGTGGGCGGGAGAGACCCAGTACTTC. Translation gives CASSMWAGETQYF.

The gene calls are TRBV6-1 and TRBJ2-7, with 9 bases lining up with TRBD2. Germline V lookup: CDR1 MNHNS, CDR2 SASEGT. This CDR3 is 16 amino acids long. Trimming took 2 bases from V and 0 from J; bases not matched to a gene: 5. In nucleotides, the CDR3 is TGTGCCAGCAGTGAAATGGCTAGCGGGGCCTCCTACGAGCAGTACTTC. It encodes CASSEMASGASYEQYF.

The V and J genes are TRBV11-2 and TRBJ2-2; D possibly corresponds to TRBD1 (5 bases). This CDR3 region has 16 residues. The V end lost 0 bases, the J end lost 6 bases, and 14 bases lay between the germline ends. CDR1 and CDR2 (germline): SGHAT, FQNNGV. CDR3: CASSLDRRVYSGELFF. The CDR3 nucleotides are TGTGCCAGCAGCTTAGATCGCAGGGTCTATTCCGGGGAGCTGTTTTTT.

The rearrangement links TRBV10-3 to TRBJ2-1; 8 positions agree with TRBD2. The CDR3 has 16 amino acids. Germline trimming cut 0 bases from V and 7 bases from J; bases unmatched to any gene: 8. Germline lookup yields CDR1 ENHRY and CDR2 SYGVKD. For the CDR3, the DNA is TGTGCCATCAGTGAGTCCCCAGCGGGAGTCCGGAATGAGCAGTTCTTC. Amino acid sequence: CAISESPAGVRNEQFF.

The chain is built from TRBV19 and TRBJ1-5; D not certain. V lost 5 bases and J 0 bases, leaving 8 bases between the germline ends. Per germline, CDR1 LNHDA and CDR2 SQIVND (reference sequence). There are 14 residues in the CDR3. DNA for the CDR3: TGTGCCAGTAGTTGGCCTTATAGCAATCAGCCCCAGCATTTT. Its protein product is CASSWPYSNQPQHF.

The chain recombines TRBV7-3 with TRBJ2-1, with D possibly matching TRBD2 (6 bases). Trimming took off 4 bases at V and 8 bases at J, with 18 bases between the two ends. CDR3 length: 15 residues. Germline CDR1 reads SGHTA; CDR2 reads FQGTGA. CDR3 amino acids: CASSSSGTPGDEQFF. The CDR3 DNA follows: TGTGCCAGCAGCTCCTCCGGGACTCCTGGCGATGAGCAGTTCTTC.

This sequence joins TRBV28 and TRBJ2-3; D may be TRBD2 (6 bases). Germline CDR1 is MDHEN and CDR2 is SYDVKM. V lost 4 bases to trimming and J lost 2 bases, with 13 bases between them. This CDR3 is built from 15 residues. For the CDR3, the DNA is TGTGCCAGCAGTTCGACTAGGTACGTCACAGATACGCAGTATTTT. Translation gives CASSSTRYVTDTQYF. Full variable domain (missing parts from reference TRBV28 and TRBJ2-3): DVKVTQSSRYLVKRTGEKVFLECVQDMDHENMFWYRQDPGLGLRLIYFSYDVKMKEKGDIPEGYSVSREKKERFSLILESASTNQTSMYLCASSSTRYVTDTQYFGPGTRLTVL.

V gene TRBV5-1 combines with J gene TRBJ2-7; 7 nucleotides agree with TRBD2. The CDR3 has 14 residues. V lost 8 bases, J lost 4 bases, and 12 bases stayed unmatched. Germline values: CDR1 SGHRS, CDR2 YFSETQ. The CDR3 DNA sequence: TGCGCCAGTACCCTGGGGGGGAGTGGTTACGAGCAGTACTTC. Translating it yields CASTLGGSGYEQYF.

For this clone: This sample includes further DNA sequences coding for the same CDR3. The V call is TRBV28, the J call TRBJ2-5, with 16 positions matching TRBD2. The germline CDR1 and CDR2 sequences are MDHEN and SYDVKM. This CDR3 is built from 16 residues. Unmatched junction bases numbered 4, after V lost 5 bases and J lost 4 bases. CDR3 region: CASSGTSGRAGETQYF. The CDR3 DNA follows: TGTGCCAGCAGTGGGACTAGCGGGAGGGCCGGAGAGACCCAGTACTTC. Variable domain in full (rest from reference TRBV28 and TRBJ2-5): DVKVTQSSRYLVKRTGEKVFLECVQDMDHENMFWYRQDPGLGLRLIYFSYDVKMKEKGDIPEGYSVSREKKERFSLILESASTNQTSMYLCASSGTSGRAGETQYFGPGTRLLVL.

CDR3 sequence reads: CSVEGDSYEQYF. The CDR3 DNA follows: TGCAGCGTGGAGGGAGACTCCTACGAGCAGTACTTC. The V call is TRBV29-1, the J call TRBJ2-7; maybe TRBD2 (6 bases). Germline V gene sequence: CDR1 SQVTM, CDR2 ANQGSEA. V lost 6 bases to trimming and J lost 0 bases, with 9 bases between them. CDR3 length: 12 residues.

The rearrangement uses TRBV2 and TRBJ2-5; 7 bases are a match to TRBD2. Looked up from germline, CDR1 is SNHLY and CDR2 is FYNNEI. The V gene end was trimmed by 4 bases and the J gene end by 2 bases; junction bases not matched to a gene: 7. The CDR3 extends over 15 amino acids. Here the CDR3 reads CASSVPYGGQETQYF. The DNA for the CDR3 is TGTGCCAGCAGTGTACCGTACGGGGGGCAAGAGACCCAGTACTTC.

The gene calls are TRBV4-1 and TRBJ1-2, with TRBD1 matching 7 bases. This CDR3 is built from 15 residues. The germline gives CDR1 MGHRA, CDR2 YSYEKL. The V segment lost 2 bases and the J segment 2 bases; nucleotides outside the gene matches: 5. This chain's CDR3 is CASSQNGQANYGYTF. CDR3 coding DNA: TGCGCCAGCAGCCAAAATGGACAGGCCAACTATGGCTACACCTTC.

The chain uses TRBV7-9 and TRBJ1-2; perhaps TRBD1 as D (6 bases). The CDR3 sequence is 18 residues long. The germline V gene encodes CDR1 SEHNR and CDR2 FQNEAQ (reference sequence). The V and J ends lost 4 bases and 4 bases respectively, with 25 bases between them. The CDR3 is CASSSTLTDRLAVYGYTF. The CDR3 coding sequence is TGTGCCAGCAGCTCCACCCTCACTGACAGGCTGGCCGTCTATGGCTACACCTTC.

The table lists this clone with a few counts. The V gene is TRBV10-1, the J gene TRBJ1-3; no firm D call. CDR3 length equals 14 residues. Trimming shortened V by 7 bases and J by 0 bases, and 10 bases separated the two germline ends. Germline values: CDR1 WNHNN, CDR2 SYGVQD (reference sequence). As DNA, the CDR3 is TGCGCCAGCAAAAGAGGCCCCTCTGGAAACACCATATATTTT. It yields the protein CASKRGPSGNTIYF.

The J gene is TRBJ2-1, the V gene TRBV5-4; D unclear. Per germline, CDR1 SGHNT and CDR2 YYREEE (reference sequence). This CDR3 spans 14 amino acids. Trimming removed 1 base at V and 0 bases at J, with 5 bases between. The CDR3 bases are TGTGCCAGCAGCTTGAGAGGCTCCTACAATGAGCAGTTCTTC. Its translation: CASSLRGSYNEQFF.